These 18 T cell receptor beta chains were all obtained from the same sample, sequenced in a study of siplizumab effects on memory and regulatory T cells. Only in-frame clones appear in the TCRdb table, and some are missing; sequencing was by immunoSEQ multiplex PCR. The table has under 95,000 clones, 90% to 95% seen once. The sample consisted of non-Treg CD4+ T cells sorted from blood. The receptor source for this set is a human donor in good health.

The V gene is TRBV7-3, the J gene TRBJ2-5; D might be TRBD1 or TRBD2, each matching 7 bases. CDR3 length: 13 amino acids. CDR1 is SGHTA, CDR2 FQGTGA, per germline. Trimming cost V 6 bases and J 4 bases, with 12 bases left between them. CDR3 sequence (DNA): TGTGCCAGCAGTTCCAGGGGGGGAGAGACCCAGTACTTC. It specifies CASSSRGGETQYF.

V gene TRBV15 combines with J gene TRBJ2-1; D not certain. Trimming cost V 1 base and J 0 bases, with 7 bases left between them. The length of the CDR3 is 15 residues. Germline V gene sequence: CDR1 LNHNV, CDR2 YYDKDF (reference sequence). Here the CDR3 DNA reads TGTGCCACCAGCAGAGGAGCTAACTCCTACAATGAGCAGTTCTTC. Encoded protein: CATSRGANSYNEQFF.

The V call is TRBV6-1, the J call TRBJ1-6; 7 nucleotides agree with TRBD1. In germline, CDR1 is MNHNS, CDR2 SASEGT. This CDR3 contains 15 residues. V dropped 8 bases and J dropped 8; count of bases not matched to a gene: 12. The CDR3 DNA reads TGTGCCAGCTCCTATGAAGGGGGCGGGTATTCACCCCTCCACTTT. Protein product: CASSYEGGGYSPLHF.

The V call is TRBV25-1, the J call TRBJ1-2; TRBD1 aligns across 9 bases. Looked up from germline, CDR1 is MGHDK and CDR2 is SYGVNS. With 1 base clipped from V and 7 bases from J, the junction kept 4 bases outside the gene matches. CDR3 length: 14 residues. The CDR3 DNA follows: TGTGCCAGCAGTGAATTGGGGGACAGGGCTGGCTACACCTTC. As protein: CASSELGDRAGYTF.

The chain combines TRBV7-9 with TRBJ1-6; 9 bases fit TRBD1. V was pared by 5 bases and J by 8 bases, with 10 bases of the junction left unmatched. The germline V gene has CDR1 SEHNR and CDR2 FQNEAQ (reference sequence). There are 16 residues in the CDR3. Written as DNA, the CDR3 is TGTGCCAGCAGCCTTACATGGGACAGGGAAGATTCACCCCTCCACTTT. It codes for CASSLTWDREDSPLHF. Using reference TRBV7-9 and TRBJ1-6 for the parts outside the CDR3, the full variable domain is DTGVSQNPRHKITKRGQNVTFRCDPISEHNRLYWYRQTLGQGPEFLTYFQNEAQLEKSRLLSDRFSAERPKGSFSTLEIQRTEQGDSAMYLCASSLTWDREDSPLHFGNGTRLTVT.

This rearrangement joins TRBV5-4 to TRBJ2-5; D is possibly TRBD2 (5 bases). The germline CDR1 and CDR2 sequences are SGHNT and YYREEE (reference sequence). V was trimmed by 3 bases and J by 3 bases, leaving 18 bases between them. The CDR3 runs to 16 residues. Here the CDR3 reads CASSYRGAASKETQYF. The CDR3 region has the DNA TGTGCCAGCAGCTACCGAGGAGCGGCAAGTAAAGAGACCCAGTACTTC. Combining the CDR3 with reference TRBV5-4 and TRBJ2-5 gives the whole variable domain ETGVTQSPTHLIKTRGQQVTLRCSSQSGHNTVSWYQQALGQGPQFIFQYYREEENGRGNFPPRFSGLQFPNYSSELNVNALELDDSALYLCASSYRGAASKETQYFGPGTRLLVL.

V and J are TRBV30 and TRBJ1-1; D is perhaps TRBD1 (5 bases). The CDR3 has 13 residues. The germline gives CDR1 GTSNPN, CDR2 SVGIG (reference sequence). Trimming shortened V by 3 bases and J by 7 bases, and 15 bases separated the two germline ends. The CDR3 bases are TGTGCCTGGAGCCCCCGAACAGGAAATGAAGCTTTCTTT. It yields the protein CAWSPRTGNEAFF.

The CDR3 region has the DNA TGTGCCAGCAGCCAGGGTATAGACAGGAACTCCTACAATGAGCAGTTCTTC. Translation gives CASSQGIDRNSYNEQFF. The chain links TRBV4-2 to TRBJ2-1; D is possibly TRBD1 (6 bases). Germline-derived CDR1 and CDR2 are LGHNA and YNFKEQ. V lost 3 bases and J 0 bases, leaving 15 bases between the germline ends. The CDR3 covers 17 residues.

V gene TRBV5-6 combines with J gene TRBJ1-1; a weak D match, TRBD1 (5 bases). This CDR3 is built from 15 residues. Trimming took off 2 bases at V and 0 bases at J, with 11 bases between the two ends. Per the germline V gene, CDR1 is SGHDT and CDR2 is YYEEEE. The CDR3 DNA reads TGTGCCAGCAGCTTACGACAGAGTATGAACACTGAAGCTTTCTTT. Amino acid sequence: CASSLRQSMNTEAFF.

This clone was counted only a few times. The rearrangement uses TRBV6-5 and TRBJ2-2, with D unclear. There are 12 residues in the CDR3. The V end was cut by 11 bases, the J end by 6 bases, with 13 bases between. Germline CDR1 MNHEY, CDR2 SVGAGI. The CDR3 protein is CASRRPAGELFF. In DNA form, the CDR3 reads TGTGCCTCCCGGCGGCCCGCCGGGGAGCTGTTTTTT.

Notes on this clone: At one end the junction does not follow the germline gene, possibly because of a read error. Other DNA variants within this sample encode the same CDR3. The chain has TRBV4-1 and TRBJ2-7; D call uncertain. Germline V lookup: CDR1 MGHRA, CDR2 YSYEKL. This CDR3 region has 15 residues. CDR3 in amino acids: CASSHGRQPSYEQYF. The CDR3 bases are TGCGCCAGCAGCCATGGACGGCAACCCTCTTACGAGCAGTACTTT.

This chain joins TRBV18 and TRBJ1-1; no firm D call. V dropped 1 base and J dropped 1 base, with 7 bases sitting between them. The CDR3 spans 14 residues. Germline V gene lookup returns CDR1 KGHSH and CDR2 LQKENI. The CDR3 sequence is CASSPRTQNTEAFF. DNA for the CDR3: TGTGCCAGCTCACCACGAACTCAGAACACTGAAGCTTTCTTT.

The CDR3 here is CASSFSVNEQFF. The CDR3 DNA follows: TGTGCCAGCAGCTTCAGCGTCAATGAGCAGTTCTTC. The chain employs TRBV5-6 and TRBJ2-1, with no clear D. V gave up 2 bases and J gave up 6 bases, with 6 bases separating them. CDR1 is SGHDT, CDR2 YYEEEE, per germline. This CDR3 contains 12 residues.

The chain is built from TRBV5-4 and TRBJ1-1, with 8 bases identical to TRBD1. The trim removed 5 bases at V and 0 bases at J, leaving 9 bases unmatched. The CDR3 length is 16 residues. Germline lookup yields CDR1 SGHNT and CDR2 YYREEE (reference sequence). The CDR3 is CASSLAGQAMNTEAFF. Here the CDR3 DNA reads TGTGCCAGCAGTCTCGCGGGACAGGCCATGAACACTGAAGCTTTCTTT.

The CDR3 reads CASSTSGFWGNTIYF. For the CDR3, the DNA is TGTGCCAGTAGTACCTCAGGGTTTTGGGGAAACACCATATATTTT. The J gene is TRBJ1-3, the V gene TRBV19, with D possibly matching TRBD1 (5 bases). The V end was cut by 4 bases, the J end by 4 bases, with 14 bases between. The germline V gene has CDR1 LNHDA and CDR2 SQIVND (reference sequence). The CDR3 runs 15 residues.

The CDR3, as DNA: TGTGCCAGCAGCTTAAATTTCCTAGCGGGAAGGGATGAGCAGTTCTTC. Encoded protein: CASSLNFLAGRDEQFF. The chain employs TRBV7-2 and TRBJ2-1; 9 positions agree with TRBD2. The CDR3 contains 16 residues. Trimming at V came to 2 bases and at J to 8 bases, leaving 10 bases not matched to a gene. Germline CDR1 reads SGHTA; CDR2 reads FQGNSA.

The rearrangement uses TRBV5-6 and TRBJ2-7; no definite D call. The CDR3 runs 15 residues. Trimming pared 4 bases from V and 3 bases from J, leaving 17 bases between. Germline V gene lookup returns CDR1 SGHDT and CDR2 YYEEEE. CDR3 region: CASSETGQKHYEQYF. For the CDR3, the DNA is TGTGCCAGCAGCGAGACGGGCCAGAAACACTACGAGCAGTACTTC.

The chain carries TRBV9 and TRBJ1-2; D gene uncertain. The V end was cut by 0 bases, the J end by 2 bases, with 8 bases between. From germline, CDR1 is SGDLS and CDR2 YYNGEE. The CDR3 spans 14 residues. DNA of the CDR3: TGTGCCAGCAGCGTAGGGGAACAGAACTATGGCTACACCTTC. Encoded protein: CASSVGEQNYGYTF.